This TCR beta chain stems from a study of blood T cells in healthy people across ages. Next came a second PCR, run for roughly 6 to 11 cycles, which used a sample-barcoded 5' primer along with a J-beta primer mix. TCRdb reprocessed the 5' RACE reads with MiXCR, giving one entry per CDR3 protein. The sample includes more than 700,000 distinct CDR3 sequences, around 45% of them seen just once. This clonotype appeared many times. CDR1 LGHNA and CDR2 YSLEER come from the germline V gene. The ends were cut back, 0 bases at V and 5 bases at J, with 13 bases in the middle. CDR3 length: 15 amino acids. Sample: blood. V is TRBV4-3 and J is TRBJ2-5, with D perhaps matching TRBD1 or TRBD2 (5 bases each). The sequence came from an elderly man in good health. The CDR3 sequence: CASSQDYGADETQYF. The CDR3, as DNA: TGCGCCAGCAGCCAAGATTACGGGGCTGATGAGACCCAGTACTTC.